The next 23 T cell receptor beta chains were all read from a single sample in a study of T-cell memory formation after mild COVID-19. MiXCR was run by TCRdb on the 5' RACE reads, yielding one entry per CDR3 protein. The sample yields roughly 150,000 distinct CDR3 sequences, around 15% seen once. The specimen was PBMCs or a T cell subset sorted from them (not recorded which). These receptors all come from an adult woman who had mild COVID-19 (a few samples of this study predate the infection). Cell type and time point are not known.

The chain combines TRBV6-5 with TRBJ2-7; 11 bases match TRBD2. CDR3 length: 15 amino acids. V lost 6 bases to trimming and J lost 2 bases; unmatched junction nucleotides: 6. Germline-derived CDR1 and CDR2 are MNHEY and SVGAGI. As DNA, the CDR3 is TGTGCCAGCAGAACCGGGACTAGCGGACCCTACGAGCAGTACTTC. It specifies CASRTGTSGPYEQYF.

This clonotype has only a few counts. The rearrangement joins TRBV20-1 to TRBJ2-7, with D uncertain. The V and J ends lost 7 bases and 4 bases respectively, with 8 bases between them. Germline-derived CDR1 and CDR2 are DFQATT and SNEGSKA (reference sequence). The CDR3 length is 10 residues. The CDR3 DNA follows: TGCAGTGTCACACTTTACGAGCAGTACTTC. It codes for CSVTLYEQYF.

The chain couples TRBV20-1 to TRBJ2-5; 14 bases agree with TRBD2. V lost 6 bases to trimming and J lost 5 bases; unmatched junction nucleotides: 11. The CDR3 consists of 16 residues. Per germline, CDR1 DFQATT and CDR2 SNEGSKA (reference sequence). The CDR3 sequence: CSAGTSGGTGFETQYF. Here the CDR3 DNA reads TGCAGTGCCGGGACTAGCGGGGGAACGGGTTTTGAGACCCAGTACTTC.

The chain carries TRBV6-5 and TRBJ2-7; 7 bases are a match to TRBD1. CDR1 and CDR2 from the germline V gene are MNHEY and SVGAGI. With 4 bases clipped from V and 6 bases from J, the junction kept 6 bases outside the gene matches. The CDR3 is made up of 13 amino acids. The DNA for the CDR3 is TGTGCCAGCAGTTTCACGTACAGGGGCGAGCAGTACTTC. This translates into CASSFTYRGEQYF.

The chain links TRBV4-1 to TRBJ2-1; D is ambiguous. Per the germline V gene, CDR1 is MGHRA and CDR2 is YSYEKL. The V and J ends lost 0 bases and 0 bases respectively, with 6 bases between them. The CDR3 covers 15 residues. In nucleotides, the CDR3 is TGCGCCAGCAGCCAAGAACACACCTCCTACAATGAGCAGTTCTTC. Translated, it gives CASSQEHTSYNEQFF.

The table lists this clonotype with a few counts. The CDR3 DNA follows: TGTGCCAGCAGCTTAGGACACAGTGAGCAGTTCTTC. Translated: CASSLGHSEQFF. The V and J genes are TRBV7-9 and TRBJ2-1; D unresolved. This CDR3 contains 12 residues. Trimming left V 1 base short and J 9 bases short, with 7 bases between. CDR1 SEHNR and CDR2 FQNEAQ come from the germline V gene (reference sequence).

The table lists this clonotype with a few counts. V usage is TRBV20-1 and J usage is TRBJ1-5, with a weak D call TRBD1 (5 bases). CDR1 is DFQATT and CDR2 is SNEGSKA in the germline V gene (reference sequence). V gave up 6 bases and J gave up 4 bases, with 7 bases separating them. The CDR3 spans 11 residues. In DNA, the CDR3 is TGCAGTGCAGGGGAGAATCAGCCCCAGCATTTT. This sequence encodes CSAGENQPQHF.

This chain links TRBV15 with TRBJ2-1; 11 nucleotides match TRBD2. CDR3 length: 16 residues. Per the germline V gene, CDR1 is LNHNV and CDR2 is YYDKDF (reference sequence). With 3 bases clipped from V and 7 bases from J, the junction kept 8 bases outside the gene matches. CDR3 sequence: CATSRGLAGGPNEQFF. DNA of the CDR3: TGTGCCACCAGCAGGGGATTAGCGGGAGGGCCTAATGAGCAGTTCTTC.

This clonotype was seen ten or more times. The chain is built from TRBV20-1 and TRBJ2-7; D unresolved. Germline V gene lookup returns CDR1 DFQATT and CDR2 SNEGSKA (reference sequence). Trimming stripped 0 bases from V and 7 bases from J, with 13 bases between. The CDR3 has 13 residues. CDR3 loop: CSARERGRREQYF. CDR3 DNA sequence: TGCAGTGCTAGAGAGCGTGGGCGCAGGGAGCAGTACTTC.

This clonotype has ten or more counts. The chain employs TRBV7-9 and TRBJ2-5; a weak D match, TRBD2 (6 bases). The CDR3 sequence is 14 residues long. Per the germline V gene, CDR1 is SEHNR and CDR2 is FQNEAQ (reference sequence). Trimming pared 5 bases from V and 4 bases from J, leaving 14 bases between. This chain's CDR3 is CASSRPTSGETQYF. CDR3 DNA: TGTGCCAGCAGCCGACCGACTAGTGGAGAGACCCAGTACTTC.

The chain employs TRBV20-1 and TRBJ1-2; a weak D match, TRBD1 (6 bases). Germline loops: CDR1 DFQATT, CDR2 SNEGSKA (reference sequence). V gave up 5 bases and J gave up 2 bases, with 18 bases separating them. This CDR3 is built from 15 residues. As DNA, the CDR3 is TGCAGTGCTCCTCATCTAGGACAGAAGAACTATGGCTACACCTTC. As protein: CSAPHLGQKNYGYTF.

A few counts support this clonotype. The CDR3 loop reads CASSPDGSRQETQYF. For the CDR3, the DNA is TGCGCCAGCAGCCCGGACGGGTCCAGACAAGAGACCCAGTACTTC. V gene TRBV5-1 combines with J gene TRBJ2-5; D is ambiguous. Between the trimmed V and J ends, which lost 4 bases and 2 bases, there was a span of 15 bases. The CDR3 is 15 amino acids. The germline CDR1 and CDR2 sequences are SGHRS and YFSETQ. Looking up the rest from reference TRBV5-1 and TRBJ2-5 gives the full variable domain: KAGVTQTPRYLIKTRGQQVTLSCSPISGHRSVSWYQQTPGQGLQFLFEYFSETQRNKGNFPGRFSGRQFSNSRSEMNVSTLELGDSALYLCASSPDGSRQETQYFGPGTRLLVL.

This clonotype was seen only a few times. The V call is TRBV4-1, the J call TRBJ2-5, with D unresolved. The CDR3 runs 14 residues. V was cut by 4 bases and J by 2 bases, with 11 bases left in between. The germline gives CDR1 MGHRA, CDR2 YSYEKL. This CDR3 is CASSLRRGQETQYF. The DNA for the CDR3 is TGCGCCAGCAGCCTCAGGCGAGGTCAAGAGACCCAGTACTTC.

This clonotype was counted at least ten times. The V gene is TRBV3-1, the J gene TRBJ2-1, with D tentatively TRBD2 (5 bases). Trimming removed 3 bases from V and 4 bases from J, with 16 bases in between. CDR1 and CDR2 (germline): LGHDT, YNNKEL (reference sequence). This CDR3 is built from 16 residues. This chain's CDR3 is CASSQEELGIYNEQFF. CDR3 DNA: TGTGCCAGCAGCCAGGAGGAGTTAGGGATTTACAATGAGCAGTTCTTC.

The chain carries TRBV6-2 or TRBV6-3 and TRBJ1-1; D is ambiguous. The CDR3 has 13 amino acids. CDR1 is MNHEY and CDR2 is SVGEGT in the germline V gene. V was shortened by 2 bases and J by 2 bases, with 6 bases between the two germline ends. The chain's CDR3 is CASSYIGNTEAFF. DNA for the CDR3: TGTGCCAGCAGTTACATCGGAAACACTGAAGCTTTCTTT.

This clonotype was counted between two and nine times. This chain connects TRBV12-5 to TRBJ1-1; unclear D gene. This CDR3 contains 12 residues. V was clipped by 7 bases and J by 3 bases, with 9 bases between them. The germline CDR1 and CDR2 sequences are LGHNT and FRNRAP. The CDR3 nucleotides are TGTGCTAGTGAGGCTTGGGACACTGAAGCTTTCTTT. Residues: CASEAWDTEAFF.

This clonotype was seen at least ten times. V usage is TRBV7-8 and J usage is TRBJ2-2; TRBD2 agrees at 9 bases. There are 15 residues in the CDR3. Germline assignment: CDR1 SGHVS and CDR2 FQNEAQ. V gave up 11 bases and J gave up 4 bases; unmatched junction bases: 11. The CDR3 bases are TGTGCCGGCCAAACCGGGACTAGCTCCACCGGGGAGCTGTTTTTT. Translated, it gives CAGQTGTSSTGELFF.

In this sample, this clonotype turned up a few times. The J gene is TRBJ2-1, the V gene TRBV11-3; 8 bases fit TRBD2. CDR3 length equals 14 residues. The ends lost 6 bases at V and 6 bases at J; junction bases unmatched: 7. CDR1 and CDR2 from the germline V gene are SGHNT and YENEEA. The CDR3 spells CASRFSGNLNEQFF. In DNA, the CDR3 is TGTGCCAGCAGATTTAGCGGGAACCTCAATGAGCAGTTCTTC.

The rearrangement links TRBV20-1 to TRBJ2-7; D is possibly TRBD2 (5 bases). This CDR3 is 12 amino acids long. Germline V CDR1 and CDR2: DFQATT, SNEGSKA (reference sequence). The germline V and J ends were trimmed by 4 bases and 6 bases, with 13 bases remaining between them. In DNA form, the CDR3 reads TGCAGTGCTACTCAGCGGAATTCCGAGCAGTACTTC. Its protein product is CSATQRNSEQYF.

This clonotype was observed once. This chain links TRBV7-2 with TRBJ2-3; 11 bases are a match to TRBD2. CDR1 and CDR2 from the germline V gene are SGHTA and FQGNSA. The V segment lost 5 bases and the J segment 3 bases; nucleotides outside the gene matches: 4. This CDR3 spans 15 amino acids. The CDR3 DNA reads as TGTGCCAGCAGCAGGGGACTAGCGGAAACAGATACGCAGTATTTT. Translating it yields CASSRGLAETDTQYF.

This clonotype was counted between two and nine times. The chain joins TRBV5-4 to TRBJ2-1; 13 nucleotides agree with TRBD2. V gave up 4 bases and J gave up 0 bases; unmatched junction bases: 7. Per germline, CDR1 SGHNT and CDR2 YYREEE (reference sequence). CDR3 length equals 18 residues. CDR3: CASSQGLAGLSSYNEQFF. The CDR3 DNA is TGTGCCAGCAGCCAGGGACTAGCGGGACTTAGCTCCTACAATGAGCAGTTCTTC.

This clonotype was seen only a few times. The chain uses TRBV5-1 and TRBJ2-3; D remains ambiguous. This CDR3 spans 15 amino acids. The germline CDR1 and CDR2 sequences are SGHRS and YFSETQ. The V and J ends lost 0 bases and 8 bases respectively, with 16 bases between them. DNA for the CDR3: TGCGCCAGCAGCTTGGGGAGCCGGAGCCCCTCTACGCAGTATTTT. This translates into CASSLGSRSPSTQYF.

This CDR3 reads CASSKTGTGGLQETQYF. The CDR3 DNA follows: TGTGCCAGCAGCAAAACCGGGACAGGGGGCTTGCAAGAGACCCAGTACTTC. The rearrangement joins TRBV6-5 to TRBJ2-5, with TRBD1 matching over 12 bases. This CDR3 has 17 amino acids. Germline V gives CDR1 MNHEY, CDR2 SVGAGI. Unmatched junction bases numbered 10, after V lost 6 bases and J lost 2 bases.